The following is a T cell receptor beta chain sequence with its context. Its antigen is unknown. With 3 bases removed from V and 1 base from J, the gap between germline ends came to 16 bases. This CDR3 is 17 amino acids long. CDR1 is MNHNS and CDR2 is SASEGT in the germline V gene. Unique molecular identifiers were carried by the TCR beta cDNA libraries. TCRdb reanalysed the PCR reads using MiXCR and keeps one entry per CDR3 protein. Here the sample spans almost 700,000 distinct CDR3 sequences, about 60% being singletons. The data stem from a study of post-analysis software for immune sequencing data. Overall study results and limits: TRBV5-6, TRBV5-1 and TRBV20-1 were among roughly five TRBV segments more frequent in patients than controls.

The chain recombines TRBV6-1 with TRBJ1-5; D might be TRBD1 (5 bases). Source material: blood. The sequence was collected from a girl aged 2-10 years with multiple sclerosis. In nucleotides, the CDR3 is TGTGCCAGCAGTGACAGGGCATGGGGATCGAGCAATCAGCCCCAGCATTTT. This encodes CASSDRAWGSSNQPQHF.